Included here is one T cell receptor (beta chain) sequence, with context. This record comes from a study of T cell responses to AZD1222 COVID-19 vaccine. The assay was immunoSEQ multiplex PCR, and TCRdb's table has in-frame clones only and misses some. The table lists roughly 120,000 clones, approximately 83% of them singletons. The TCR originated in an adult in good health. Sequences were derived from peripheral blood, sampled on day 0 of AZD1222 vaccination.

CDR3 sequence reads: CASSYGGQGGIEQYF. The CDR3 bases are TGTGCCAGCAGTTACGGGGGCCAAGGGGGGATCGAGCAGTACTTC. J is TRBJ2-7 and V is TRBV6-5; D may correspond to TRBD1 or TRBD2 (6 bases each). This CDR3 is 15 amino acids long. Looked up from germline, CDR1 is MNHEY and CDR2 is SVGAGI. Trimming shortened V by 2 bases and J by 6 bases, and 17 bases separated the two germline ends.